Detailed here is one TCR beta chain. Generated by immunoSEQ multiplex PCR, the TCRdb table keeps only in-frame clones and is missing some. The table lists tens of thousands of clones, around 77% of them singletons, with roughly a fifth in the top ten. This specimen comes from a study of OX40 agonist ivuxolimab in advanced cancers. Trimming cost V 3 bases and J 3 bases, with 21 bases left between them. CDR1 is SGHAT and CDR2 is FQNNGV in the germline V gene. The CDR3 is made up of 17 amino acids. The clonotype comes from an adult with an advanced solid tumor such as melanoma, head and neck, liver or kidney cancer. Sample: CD4+ or CD8+ T cells sorted from blood, taken in a trial of the OX40 agonist ivuxolimab. The rearrangement joins TRBV11-2 to TRBJ2-7; D is tentatively TRBD1 or TRBD2 (6 bases each). DNA for the CDR3: TGTGCCAGCAGCTTGGGACCTGGAGGGGGAGTTCTCTACGAGCAGTACTTC. Translating gives CASSLGPGGGVLYEQYF.